This T cell receptor beta chain was profiled in a study of OX40 agonist ivuxolimab in advanced cancers. Study as a whole: Treatment received earlier with anti-PD-1, anti-PD-L1 or anti-CTLA-4 agents was allowed, and over 30% had some. Whole-study results and caveats: At 0.1 to 3.0 mg/kg and by week 6, clonal expansion occurred in CD4+ and CD8+ blood T cells. With doses of 0.1-3.0 mg/kg, partial responders showed among the lowest clonal expansion.

The cohort excluded patients with autoimmune disease history or systemic immunosuppression. Germline V gene lookup returns CDR1 SGHRS and CDR2 YFSETQ. The CDR3 covers 16 residues. The ends were cut back, 0 bases at V and 1 base at J, with 12 bases in the middle. Here immunoSEQ multiplex PCR was the method, and the copy in TCRdb shows in-frame clones only, minus some. Here the sample spans about 94,000 clones, around 86% being singletons. This clone was counted once. Its specificity is not known. The sequence came from an adult with an advanced solid tumor such as melanoma, head and neck, liver or kidney cancer. Material: CD4+ or CD8+ T cells sorted from blood, obtained in a trial of the OX40 agonist ivuxolimab. The rearrangement links TRBV5-1 to TRBJ2-3; tentatively, D is TRBD2 (5 bases). The CDR3 coding sequence is TGCGCCAGCAGCTTGGGGACTGGCTCTCGCACAGATACGCAGTATTTT. Residues: CASSLGTGSRTDTQYF.